Presented here are 20 T cell receptor beta chains from one specimen sequenced in a study of neurological immune-mediated disorders. Time point: longitudinal time-point 2. TCRdb independently ran MiXCR on the 5' RACE reads; one entry per CDR3 protein. The repertoire includes fewer than 40,000 distinct CDR3 sequences, about 13% of them detected once, and around 2.3% sits in the top ten. The sequencing input was PBMCs. These TCRs come from a woman aged 40-49 years in good health.

In this sample, this clonotype turned up a few times. CDR3 in amino acids: CASRGSGTVGDTQYF. Here the CDR3 DNA reads TGTGCCAGCAGGGGGAGCGGGACGGTTGGTGATACGCAGTATTTT. V gene TRBV6-1 combines with J gene TRBJ2-3; 7 bases map to TRBD2. Germline lookup yields CDR1 MNHNS and CDR2 SASEGT. The length of the CDR3 is 15 residues. The trim removed 6 bases at V and 6 bases at J, leaving 12 bases unmatched.

This clonotype was recorded at least ten times. This rearrangement joins TRBV18 to TRBJ2-6; 10 bases map to TRBD2. The CDR3 consists of 18 residues. Germline loops: CDR1 KGHSH, CDR2 LQKENI. V lost 2 bases and J lost 0; bases outside the gene matches: 4. As DNA, the CDR3 is TGTGCCAGCTCACCAGTCAGCGGGGGGGCCTCTGGGGCCAACGTCCTGACTTTC. Its protein product is CASSPVSGGASGANVLTF.

Remarks on this clonotype: This is likely a read error, given that the CDR3 carries no conserved phenylalanine or tryptophan at its end. This chain connects TRBV10-3 to TRBJ2-2, with D perhaps TRBD1 (6 bases). The CDR3 spans 16 residues. V dropped 2 bases and J dropped 1 base, with 11 bases sitting between them. The V gene's germline CDR1 is ENHRY and CDR2 SYGVKD. Here the CDR3 DNA reads TGTGCCATCAGTGAGGATGGCAGGGGGAACACCGGGGAGCTGTTTTTA. Its translation: CAISEDGRGNTGELFL.

This clonotype was observed many times. V usage is TRBV7-3 and J usage is TRBJ2-7; maybe TRBD1 (6 bases). The V end was cut by 7 bases, the J end by 3 bases, with 25 bases between. CDR1 and CDR2 (germline): SGHTA, FQGTGA. The CDR3 covers 17 residues. The CDR3 nucleotides are TGTGCCAGCATCCTCTTCGTTGGGGGACACGAGGTCTACGAGCAGTACTTC. This encodes CASILFVGGHEVYEQYF.

This clonotype showed up many times. The rearrangement joins TRBV24-1 to TRBJ2-1, with 8 bases fitting TRBD1. V was pared by 6 bases and J by 10 bases, with 7 bases of the junction left unmatched. The germline V gene has CDR1 KGHDR and CDR2 SFDVKD. This CDR3 spans 13 amino acids. CDR3 sequence (DNA): TGTGCCACCAGTCTTACAGGGGGTCGGGAGCAGTTCTTC. This gives the protein CATSLTGGREQFF.

This clonotype was recorded many times. V is TRBV5-1 and J is TRBJ2-7; possibly TRBD1 or TRBD2 for D (5 bases each). This CDR3 is built from 13 residues. V lost 4 bases to trimming and J lost 2 bases, with 10 bases between them. CDR1 is SGHRS, CDR2 YFSETQ, per germline. The CDR3 sequence is CASSLGRPYEQYF. In DNA, the CDR3 is TGCGCCAGCAGCCTGGGACGGCCCTACGAGCAGTACTTC.

In this sample, this clonotype turned up many times. The V and J genes are TRBV5-1 and TRBJ2-7; D is perhaps TRBD2 (6 bases). Germline CDR1 and CDR2: SGHRS and YFSETQ. The ends were cut back, 3 bases at V and 2 bases at J, with 15 bases in the middle. CDR3 length equals 15 residues. The CDR3 nucleotides are TGCGCCAGCAGCTGGGGTGCGGAGGGGACCTACGAGCAGTACTTC. Residues: CASSWGAEGTYEQYF.

There are many counts of this clonotype. This chain joins TRBV14 and TRBJ1-6; D uncertain. The CDR3 length is 13 residues. Germline assignment: CDR1 SGHDN and CDR2 FVKESK. Trimming shortened V by 4 bases and J by 11 bases, and 12 bases separated the two germline ends. The CDR3 loop reads CASSPRLEAPLHF. In DNA, the CDR3 is TGTGCCAGCAGCCCCCGCCTAGAGGCACCCCTCCACTTT.

This clonotype was recorded many times. V usage is TRBV11-2 and J usage is TRBJ2-2, with D tentatively TRBD2 (5 bases). The CDR3 totals 18 residues. CDR1 and CDR2 (germline): SGHAT, FQNNGV. The V and J ends lost 0 bases and 2 bases respectively, with 16 bases between them. Here the CDR3 DNA reads TGTGCCAGCAGCTTAGATCCTAGGGAGACTCCCAACACCGGGGAGCTGTTTTTT. Residues: CASSLDPRETPNTGELFF.

This clonotype was seen many times. The chain recombines TRBV7-2 with TRBJ2-1; D could derive from TRBD1 or TRBD2 (7 bases each). Trimming took 5 bases from V and 7 from J, leaving 18 bases between them. The CDR3 is 15 residues long. Looked up from germline, CDR1 is SGHTA and CDR2 is FQGNSA. The CDR3 loop reads CASSLGRGLRNEQFF. The CDR3 bases are TGTGCCAGCAGCCTAGGGAGGGGGCTAAGGAATGAGCAGTTCTTC.

The table lists this clonotype with many counts. The chain has TRBV6-1 and TRBJ1-1; 7 bases are a match to TRBD1. The V gene's germline CDR1 is MNHNS and CDR2 SASEGT. The CDR3 runs 16 residues. With 6 bases clipped from V and 2 bases from J, the junction kept 12 bases outside the gene matches. The CDR3 reads CASSSGGSVVNTEAFF. CDR3 coding DNA: TGTGCCAGCAGCTCAGGGGGTTCAGTGGTTAACACTGAAGCTTTCTTT.

This clonotype appeared many times. This chain links TRBV6-1 with TRBJ2-5; TRBD2 agrees at 9 bases. J lost 3 bases, V lost 7 bases, and 6 bases had no gene match. This CDR3 has 14 amino acids. Germline V CDR1 and CDR2: MNHNS, SASEGT. The CDR3 spells CASIRIAGEETQYF. The DNA for the CDR3 is TGTGCCAGCATAAGGATAGCGGGGGAAGAGACCCAGTACTTC.

This clonotype came up many times. V gene TRBV29-1 combines with J gene TRBJ1-2; tentatively, D is TRBD1 (5 bases). Germline V CDR1 and CDR2: SQVTM, ANQGSEA. V dropped 0 bases and J dropped 12 bases, with 14 bases sitting between them. This CDR3 has 12 residues. CDR3 DNA sequence: TGCAGCGTTGAAGACGGGGCCTTGGTTCACACCTTC. It yields the protein CSVEDGALVHTF.

Only a few counts were recorded for this clonotype. As DNA, the CDR3 is TGCAGTGCTAGTAGCAGCCATAGCAATCAGCCCCAGCATTTT. Translated, it gives CSASSSHSNQPQHF. V usage is TRBV20-1 and J usage is TRBJ1-5; D not resolved. The CDR3 loop spans 14 amino acids. V was pared by 3 bases and J by 0 bases, with 9 bases between. The V gene's germline CDR1 is DFQATT and CDR2 SNEGSKA (reference sequence).

This clonotype was detected many times. The rearrangement joins TRBV7-2 to TRBJ2-1; 8 bases align to TRBD1. The germline CDR1 and CDR2 sequences are SGHTA and FQGNSA. The CDR3 covers 14 residues. Trimming at V came to 0 bases and at J to 9 bases, leaving 4 bases not matched to a gene. The CDR3 reads CASSLATGDVEQFF. The DNA for the CDR3 is TGTGCCAGCAGCTTAGCGACAGGGGACGTTGAGCAGTTCTTC.

V and J are TRBV5-6 and TRBJ2-1; a weak D match, TRBD2 (5 bases). Between the trimmed V and J ends, which lost 2 bases and 3 bases, there was a span of 12 bases. In germline, CDR1 is SGHDT, CDR2 YYEEEE. The CDR3 sequence is 15 residues long. The CDR3 DNA reads TGTGCCAGCAGCTTCTTGACTACCTACTACAATGAGCAGTTCTTC. This translates into CASSFLTTYYNEQFF. Drawing the rest from reference TRBV5-6 and TRBJ2-1, the complete variable domain is DAGVTQSPTHLIKTRGQQVTLRCSPKSGHDTVSWYQQALGQGPQFIFQYYEEEERQRGNFPDRFSGHQFPNYSSELNVNALLLGDSALYLCASSFLTTYYNEQFFGPGTRLTVL.

This clonotype was recorded many times. J is TRBJ1-2 and V is TRBV12-3 or TRBV12-4; 11 nucleotides align to TRBD1. The CDR3 spans 17 residues. The junction had 12 bases not matched to a gene; V was cut back by 5 bases and J by 4 bases. DNA of the CDR3: TGTGCCAGCAGTATACTCGCCGGGACAGGGGGTATCTATGGCTACACCTTC. Protein: CASSILAGTGGIYGYTF.

This clonotype showed up many times. The V call is TRBV7-9, the J call TRBJ1-2, with unresolved D. Germline values: CDR1 SEHNR, CDR2 FQNEAQ (reference sequence). The V end was cut by 2 bases, the J end by 3 bases, with 16 bases between. The CDR3 has 16 residues. The DNA for the CDR3 is TGTGCCAGCAGCTTAAGTAGTTCCGGAAAGCACTATGGCTACACCTTC. The encoded protein is CASSLSSSGKHYGYTF.

The J gene is TRBJ1-6, the V gene TRBV10-3; D is unresolved. Trimming stripped 6 bases from V and 13 bases from J, with 19 bases between. The germline V gene has CDR1 ENHRY and CDR2 SYGVKD. The CDR3 extends over 14 amino acids. The CDR3: CAISPFSVRSPLHF. The CDR3 DNA sequence: TGTGCCATCAGCCCATTCTCAGTGCGCTCGCCCCTCCACTTT.

This clonotype was counted ten times or more. This chain links TRBV6-5 with TRBJ1-1, with TRBD1 matching 7 bases. J was trimmed by 8 bases and V by 5 bases; bases with no gene match: 2. The germline CDR1 and CDR2 sequences are MNHEY and SVGAGI. This CDR3 contains 11 residues. The CDR3 DNA is TGTGCCAGCAGTCAGGGACAGGAAGCTTTCTTT. Protein sequence: CASSQGQEAFF.